This T cell receptor (beta chain) was identified during a study of blood T cell repertoires in COVID-19. Some clones are missing from TCRdb's copy, which holds only in-frame ones; the method was immunoSEQ multiplex PCR. The data contain about 350,000 clones, roughly 90% of them seen just once; the ten biggest clones take up about 0.93%. Individuals drawn from around 24 US areas were about 18 to 90 years old. Self-reported history from a screening survey and questionnaire set each donor's cohort. This clone showed up just a few times. Losses at the gene ends were 5 bases for V and 5 bases for J; bases not matched to a gene: 2. This CDR3 has 13 amino acids. Germline V lookup: CDR1 SGHTA, CDR2 FQGNSA.

The specimen sequenced was PBMCs or T cells enriched from blood (not recorded which). The chain recombines TRBV7-2 with TRBJ1-1, with 10 bases fitting TRBD1. The clonotype comes from a woman in her twenties or thirties who had recovered from COVID-19. This CDR3 reads CASSRQGATEAFF. The CDR3 bases are TGTGCCAGCAGCAGACAGGGGGCAACTGAAGCTTTCTTT.